A single TCR beta chain is shown here with its context. TCRdb processed the RT-PCR reads anew with MiXCR; each CDR3 protein has one entry. This sample yields roughly 700,000 distinct CDR3 sequences, of which 14% are seen a single time; roughly 6.4% belongs to the top ten. This sample stems from a study of response to subunit inactivated influenza vaccine. This CDR3 is built from 15 residues. CDR1 and CDR2 from the germline V gene are SNHLY and FYNNEI. V lost 4 bases and J lost 2, with 11 bases in between. Sequencing was performed on PBMCs from blood, taken 14 to 15 days before vaccination. The chain carries TRBV2 and TRBJ2-2; D not certain. The source is a man aged 45-60 years who received an inactivated influenza vaccine. The CDR3 sequence is CASSVSLPNTGELFF. For the CDR3, the DNA is TGTGCCAGCAGTGTCAGTCTACCTAACACCGGGGAGCTGTTTTTT.